A single sample gave rise to the 25 T cell receptor beta chains below, sequenced in a study of T-cell reconstitution after alpha-beta-depleted transplantation in children. Library preparation (for TCRbeta) was performed with unique molecular identifiers. TCRdb reanalysed the PCR reads using MiXCR and keeps one entry per CDR3 protein. The table records around 200,000 distinct CDR3 sequences, 6% to 7% of them present only once. The starting material was PBMCs from the stem cell graft donor, obtained from the stem cell graft. These TCRs come from a human donor who donated a stem cell graft to a child with Wiskott-Aldrich syndrome.

This clonotype has at least ten counts. The chain has TRBV10-3 and TRBJ1-1; 8 positions agree with TRBD1. With 10 bases clipped from V and 5 bases from J, the junction kept 15 bases outside the gene matches. Germline V gene lookup returns CDR1 ENHRY and CDR2 SYGVKD. CDR3 length equals 15 residues. The DNA of the CDR3 is TGTGCCACCTACGAGACAGGGGAGGGAACGACTGAAGCTTTCTTT. Translating gives CATYETGEGTTEAFF.

This chain links TRBV11-1 with TRBJ2-1, with TRBD2 matching 13 bases. Losses at the gene ends were 4 bases for V and 0 bases for J; bases not matched to a gene: 6. Per germline, CDR1 SGHAT and CDR2 FQDESV (reference sequence). The CDR3 covers 18 residues. The CDR3 DNA reads TGTGCCAGCAGCTCCGGGACTAGCGGGATCAGCTCCTACAATGAGCAGTTCTTC. It specifies CASSSGTSGISSYNEQFF.

This chain connects TRBV28 to TRBJ2-7; D unclear. This CDR3 has 16 residues. Trimming pared 2 bases from V and 6 bases from J, leaving 20 bases between. CDR1 and CDR2 (germline): MDHEN, SYDVKM. The chain's CDR3 is CASSLGAVVLGREQYF. As DNA, the CDR3 is TGTGCCAGCAGTTTAGGTGCGGTTGTTCTAGGTCGCGAGCAGTACTTC.

The chain links TRBV20-1 to TRBJ1-5; 7 bases agree with TRBD1. With V trimmed by 1 base and J by 1 base, 10 bases remained unmatched. Germline-derived CDR1 and CDR2 are DFQATT and SNEGSKA (reference sequence). CDR3 length: 17 amino acids. The CDR3 spells CSARGWEGAASNQPQHF. The CDR3 region has the DNA TGCAGTGCTAGAGGGTGGGAGGGGGCAGCGAGCAATCAGCCCCAGCATTTT.

This clonotype showed up just a few times. The chain is built from TRBV18 and TRBJ1-3, with a possible D match to TRBD1 (6 bases). The CDR3 is 15 residues long. The V end lost 6 bases, the J end lost 0 bases, and 12 bases lay between the germline ends. Germline CDR1 and CDR2: KGHSH and LQKENI. The CDR3 DNA is TGTGCCAGCTCCCAACAGGGAAGCTCTGGAAACACCATATATTTT. As protein: CASSQQGSSGNTIYF.

Many counts were recorded for this clonotype. This sequence joins TRBV20-1 and TRBJ1-2; 8 bases map to TRBD1. The V and J ends lost 0 bases and 7 bases, in that order; junction bases with no gene match: 10. This CDR3 is 15 amino acids long. Germline CDR1 DFQATT, CDR2 SNEGSKA (reference sequence). The CDR3 region is CSAREPGQGLGGYTF. The CDR3 DNA sequence: TGCAGTGCTAGAGAACCTGGACAGGGTTTAGGTGGCTACACCTTC.

This clonotype was detected ten times or more. The V and J genes are TRBV2 and TRBJ1-5, with D maybe TRBD1 (5 bases). Germline V gene lookup returns CDR1 SNHLY and CDR2 FYNNEI. The V end was cut by 7 bases, the J end by 7 bases, with 14 bases between. The CDR3 sequence is 13 residues long. The CDR3 reads CASTGQVRQPQHF. CDR3 DNA sequence: TGTGCCAGCACTGGACAAGTTCGCCAGCCCCAGCATTTT.

This clonotype showed up many times. This chain joins TRBV4-3 and TRBJ1-2; 11 nucleotides agree with TRBD1. The V and J ends lost 4 bases and 8 bases, in that order; junction bases with no gene match: 12. Per germline, CDR1 LGHNA and CDR2 YSLEER. This CDR3 has 16 residues. CDR3 in DNA: TGCGCCAGCAGCCCCCTACACCCGGGACAGGGGGGCGGCTACACCTTC. Its protein is CASSPLHPGQGGGYTF.

This clonotype was observed many times. The rearrangement links TRBV20-1 to TRBJ2-5; 9 nucleotides match TRBD2. The CDR3 runs to 16 residues. CDR1 and CDR2 from the germline V gene are DFQATT and SNEGSKA (reference sequence). The junction had 10 bases not matched to a gene; V was cut back by 0 bases and J by 5 bases. The CDR3 bases are TGCAGTGCTAGAGATCCTCTAGCGGGGACTCTGGAGACCCAGTACTTC. Amino acids: CSARDPLAGTLETQYF.

Only a few counts were recorded for this clonotype. The V call is TRBV18, the J call TRBJ1-5; TRBD1 aligns across 8 bases. Germline CDR1 KGHSH, CDR2 LQKENI. The J segment lost 4 bases and the V segment lost 3 bases, leaving 5 bases of the junction unmatched. The CDR3 runs to 15 residues. The CDR3 coding sequence is TGTGCCAGCTCACCGCAGACAGGGGCTAATCAGCCCCAGCATTTT. Amino acids: CASSPQTGANQPQHF. Together with reference TRBV18 and TRBJ1-5, the CDR3 gives the full variable domain: NAGVMQNPRHLVRRRGQEARLRCSPMKGHSHVYWYRQLPEEGLKFMVYLQKENIIDESGMPKERFSAEFPKEGPSILRIQQVVRGDSAAYFCASSPQTGANQPQHFGDGTRLSIL.

This clonotype showed up just a few times. This rearrangement joins TRBV6-2 or TRBV6-3 to TRBJ1-5; TRBD1 is a possible D gene (5 bases). The germline gives CDR1 MNHEY, CDR2 SVGEGT. CDR3 length: 14 residues. V lost 5 bases, J lost 1 base, and 9 bases lay in between. CDR3 amino acids: CASSTGVSNQPQHF. As DNA, the CDR3 is TGTGCCAGCAGTACGGGGGTGAGCAATCAGCCCCAGCATTTT.

This clonotype occurred a few times. The chain couples TRBV3-1 to TRBJ1-6; the D is unclear. The CDR3 is made up of 14 amino acids. Germline assignment: CDR1 LGHDT and CDR2 YNNKEL (reference sequence). V lost 4 bases, J lost 5 bases, and 9 bases lay in between. This CDR3 reads CASSRWGNNSPLHF. The DNA of the CDR3 is TGTGCCAGCAGCCGTTGGGGAAATAATTCACCCCTCCACTTT.

This clonotype has only a few counts. The J gene is TRBJ2-2, the V gene TRBV24-1; D possibly uses TRBD1 or TRBD2 (5 bases each). Germline assignment: CDR1 KGHDR and CDR2 SFDVKD. V lost 5 bases, J lost 1 base, and 13 bases lay in between. The CDR3 totals 16 residues. The DNA of the CDR3 is TGTGCCACCAGTGTCCGGGACGGAAAGAACACCGGGGAGCTGTTTTTT. It codes for CATSVRDGKNTGELFF.

This chain joins TRBV6-1 and TRBJ1-6, with 10 bases matching TRBD1. The trim removed 6 bases at V and 7 bases at J, leaving 9 bases unmatched. Germline V lookup: CDR1 MNHNS, CDR2 SASEGT. The CDR3 consists of 16 residues. CDR3: CASRWDRGWRNSPLHF. CDR3 DNA sequence: TGTGCCAGCAGATGGGACAGGGGCTGGCGGAATTCACCCCTCCACTTT.

In its sample, this clonotype was seen a few times. At one end, the junction sequence differs from germline, possibly due to a read error. The CDR3 protein is CASSPGLAGTWSF. The CDR3 DNA is TGTGCCAGTAGTCCAGGACTAGCGGGGACCTGGTCTTTC. The chain links TRBV19 to TRBJ2-6; TRBD2 agrees at 12 bases. The CDR3 totals 13 residues. Germline assignment: CDR1 LNHDA and CDR2 SQIVND (reference sequence).

This clonotype has a count of ten or more. The rearrangement links TRBV6-1 to TRBJ2-2; D is uncertain. Trimming left V 8 bases short and J 3 bases short, with 19 bases between. The CDR3 sequence is 16 residues long. Germline V gene lookup returns CDR1 MNHNS and CDR2 SASEGT. CDR3 sequence: CASHRLLTIHTGELFF. In DNA, the CDR3 is TGTGCCAGCCACCGACTCCTCACCATACACACCGGGGAGCTGTTTTTT.

The J gene is TRBJ1-1, the V gene TRBV6-5, with 11 bases lining up with TRBD1. CDR1 MNHEY and CDR2 SVGAGI come from the germline V gene. The CDR3 spans 18 residues. After removal of 6 bases from V and 4 bases from J, the junction contained 16 bases not matched to a gene. The CDR3, as DNA: TGTGCCAGCAGGGGAGGGACAGGGGGAACTTCTATGGGCACTGAAGCTTTCTTT. As protein: CASRGGTGGTSMGTEAFF.

This clonotype was observed many times. The V gene is TRBV25-1, the J gene TRBJ1-1; D unresolved. This CDR3 region has 11 residues. The germline V and J ends were trimmed by 5 bases and 8 bases, with 9 bases remaining between them. Per the germline V gene, CDR1 is MGHDK and CDR2 is SYGVNS. The CDR3 bases are TGTGCCAGCAGTAAAGGATACGAAGCTTTCTTT. Translation gives CASSKGYEAFF.

There are a few counts of this clonotype. The chain combines TRBV11-1 with TRBJ2-3, with 9 bases fitting TRBD2. The CDR3 extends over 17 amino acids. Germline V gene lookup returns CDR1 SGHAT and CDR2 FQDESV (reference sequence). Trimming removed 0 bases from V and 5 bases from J; junction bases left unmatched: 9. DNA of the CDR3: TGTGCCAGCAGCTTAGCTCTAGCGGGGCCCTCAAGAGATACGCAGTATTTT. This codes for CASSLALAGPSRDTQYF.

This clonotype was seen many times. The chain employs TRBV11-2 and TRBJ2-3, with D perhaps TRBD2 (5 bases). The CDR3 runs 19 residues. Trimming removed 2 bases from V and 0 bases from J, with 21 bases in between. Germline V lookup: CDR1 SGHAT, CDR2 FQNNGV. The CDR3 loop reads CASSLRGLHLGGSTDTQYF. Here the CDR3 DNA reads TGTGCCAGCAGCTTAAGAGGTTTACATTTGGGCGGGAGCACAGATACGCAGTATTTT.

There are many counts of this clonotype. J is TRBJ1-5 and V is TRBV6-2 or TRBV6-3, with a possible D match to TRBD1 (5 bases). Germline V gene lookup returns CDR1 MNHEY and CDR2 SVGEGT. The CDR3 extends over 13 amino acids. V lost 4 bases and J lost 7, with 11 bases in between. CDR3 nucleotide sequence: TGTGCCAGCAGTTCCGACAGACGCCAGCCCCAGCATTTT. This translates into CASSSDRRQPQHF.

This clonotype came up many times. The CDR3 sequence is CSASRGPDTEAFF. DNA for the CDR3: TGCAGTGCTTCCCGGGGCCCAGACACTGAAGCTTTCTTT. The rearrangement joins TRBV20-1 to TRBJ1-1, with a possible D match to TRBD1 (5 bases). The germline V gene has CDR1 DFQATT and CDR2 SNEGSKA (reference sequence). The CDR3 totals 13 residues. Trimming cost V 5 bases and J 3 bases, with 13 bases left between them.

This clonotype showed up many times. The CDR3 is CASSEVGAGELFF. CDR3 nucleotide sequence: TGTGCCAGCAGTGAAGTTGGGGCCGGGGAGCTGTTTTTT. The rearrangement links TRBV25-1 to TRBJ2-2; D gene ambiguous. Trimming removed 2 bases at V and 6 bases at J, with 7 bases between. Per germline, CDR1 MGHDK and CDR2 SYGVNS. The CDR3 extends over 13 amino acids.

With regard to this clonotype: A much larger clone sits a single nucleotide away, making a read error possible. The gene calls are TRBV7-8 and TRBJ2-3; 14 bases map to TRBD2. The CDR3 totals 19 residues. J lost 5 bases, V lost 1 base, and 11 bases had no gene match. CDR1 is SGHVS, CDR2 FQNEAQ, per germline. CDR3: CASSLGRLAGGPEGDTQYF. CDR3 nucleotides: TGTGCCAGCAGCTTAGGCCGACTAGCGGGGGGGCCAGAGGGAGATACGCAGTATTTT.

This clonotype was seen a few times. The V and J genes are TRBV18 and TRBJ2-7; 8 bases align to TRBD1. Germline CDR1 KGHSH, CDR2 LQKENI. This CDR3 spans 14 amino acids. V shed 5 bases, J shed 2 bases, and the junction held 5 bases outside the gene matches. The DNA for the CDR3 is TGTGCCAGCTCATTTGGGACAGGAACCTACGAGCAGTACTTC. Its protein product is CASSFGTGTYEQYF.